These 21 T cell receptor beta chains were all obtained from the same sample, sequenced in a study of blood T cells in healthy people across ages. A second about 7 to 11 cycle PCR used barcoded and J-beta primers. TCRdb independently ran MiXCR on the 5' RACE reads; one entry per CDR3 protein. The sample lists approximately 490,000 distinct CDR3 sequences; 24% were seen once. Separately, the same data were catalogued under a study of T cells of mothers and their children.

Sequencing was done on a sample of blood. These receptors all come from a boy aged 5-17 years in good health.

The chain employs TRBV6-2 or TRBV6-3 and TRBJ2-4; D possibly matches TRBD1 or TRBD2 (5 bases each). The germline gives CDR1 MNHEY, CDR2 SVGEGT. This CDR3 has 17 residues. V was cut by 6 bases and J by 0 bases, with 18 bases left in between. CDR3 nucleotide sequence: TGTGCCAGCAGGAACGAGGGGACGGCTATAGCCAAAAACATTCAGTACTTC. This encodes CASRNEGTAIAKNIQYF.

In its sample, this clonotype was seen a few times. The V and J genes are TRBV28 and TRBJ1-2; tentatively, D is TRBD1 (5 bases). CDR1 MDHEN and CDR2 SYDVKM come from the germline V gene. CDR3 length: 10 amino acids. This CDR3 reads CAHGAQGYTF. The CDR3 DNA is TGTGCGCATGGGGCGCAGGGCTACACCTTC.

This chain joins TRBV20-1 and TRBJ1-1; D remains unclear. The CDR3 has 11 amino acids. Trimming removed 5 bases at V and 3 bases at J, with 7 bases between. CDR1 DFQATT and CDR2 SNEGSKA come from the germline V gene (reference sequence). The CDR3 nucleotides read TGCAGTGCTCGGGGAGACACTGAAGCTTTCTTT. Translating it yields CSARGDTEAFF.

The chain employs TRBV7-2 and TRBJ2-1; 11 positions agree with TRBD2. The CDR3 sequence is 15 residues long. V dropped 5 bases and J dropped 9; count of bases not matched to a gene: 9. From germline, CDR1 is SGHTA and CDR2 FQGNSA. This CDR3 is CASSVTSGSPAEQFF. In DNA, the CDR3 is TGTGCCAGCAGCGTAACTAGCGGGAGCCCGGCTGAGCAGTTCTTC.

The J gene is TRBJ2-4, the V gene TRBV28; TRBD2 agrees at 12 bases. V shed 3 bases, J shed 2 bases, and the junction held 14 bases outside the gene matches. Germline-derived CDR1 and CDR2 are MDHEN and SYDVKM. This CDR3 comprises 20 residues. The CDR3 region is CASSFTGLAGKLVSKNIQYF. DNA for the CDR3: TGTGCCAGCAGTTTTACTGGACTAGCGGGAAAGTTGGTATCCAAAAACATTCAGTACTTC. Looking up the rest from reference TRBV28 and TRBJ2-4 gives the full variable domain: DVKVTQSSRYLVKRTGEKVFLECVQDMDHENMFWYRQDPGLGLRLIYFSYDVKMKEKGDIPEGYSVSREKKERFSLILESASTNQTSMYLCASSFTGLAGKLVSKNIQYFGAGTRLSVL.

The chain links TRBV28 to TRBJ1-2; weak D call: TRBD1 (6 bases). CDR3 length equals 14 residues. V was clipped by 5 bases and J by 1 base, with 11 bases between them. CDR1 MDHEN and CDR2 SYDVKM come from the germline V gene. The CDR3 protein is CASSQGGINYGYTF. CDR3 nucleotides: TGTGCCAGCAGTCAAGGGGGTATTAACTATGGCTACACCTTC.

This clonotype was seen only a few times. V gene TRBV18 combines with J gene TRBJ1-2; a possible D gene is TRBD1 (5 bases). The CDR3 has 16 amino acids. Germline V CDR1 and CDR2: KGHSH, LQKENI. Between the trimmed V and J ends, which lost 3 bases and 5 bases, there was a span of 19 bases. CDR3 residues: CASSPAGTQGEYGYTF. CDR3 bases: TGTGCCAGCTCACCGGCGGGGACGCAGGGAGAGTATGGCTACACCTTC.

The CDR3: CASTLGGVGGNEQFF. The CDR3 coding sequence is TGTGCCAGCACCCTTGGTGGGGTGGGGGGCAATGAGCAGTTCTTC. V and J are TRBV27 and TRBJ2-1; D may be TRBD2 (6 bases). Germline loops: CDR1 MNHEY, CDR2 SMNVEV (reference sequence). Trimming stripped 7 bases from V and 6 bases from J, with 19 bases between. The CDR3 consists of 15 residues.

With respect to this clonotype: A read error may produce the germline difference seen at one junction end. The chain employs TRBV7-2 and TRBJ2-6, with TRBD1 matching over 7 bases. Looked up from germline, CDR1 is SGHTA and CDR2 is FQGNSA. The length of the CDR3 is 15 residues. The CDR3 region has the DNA TGCGCCAGCAGCTTAGGGGGCTCTGGGGCCGACGTCCTGACTTTC. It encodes CASSLGGSGADVLTF.

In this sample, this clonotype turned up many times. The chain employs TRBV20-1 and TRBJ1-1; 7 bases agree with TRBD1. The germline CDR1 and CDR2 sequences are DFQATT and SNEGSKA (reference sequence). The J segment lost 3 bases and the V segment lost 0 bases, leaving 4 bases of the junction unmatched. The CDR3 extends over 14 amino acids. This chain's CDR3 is CSARDGQGDTEAFF. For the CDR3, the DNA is TGCAGTGCTAGAGATGGCCAGGGGGACACTGAAGCTTTCTTT.

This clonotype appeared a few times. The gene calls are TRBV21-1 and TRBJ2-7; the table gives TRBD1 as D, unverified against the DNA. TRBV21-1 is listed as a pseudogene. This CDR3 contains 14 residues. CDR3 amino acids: CASSKAAGGAEQYF. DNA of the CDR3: TGTGCCAGCAGCAAAGCGGCGGGGGGCGCCGAGCAGTACTTC.

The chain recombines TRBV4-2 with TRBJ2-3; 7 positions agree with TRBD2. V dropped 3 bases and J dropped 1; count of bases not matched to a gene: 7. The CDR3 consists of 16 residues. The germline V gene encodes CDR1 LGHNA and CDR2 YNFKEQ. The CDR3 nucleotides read TGTGCCAGCAGCCAGACCGCGGGAGTTGGCACAGATACGCAGTATTTT. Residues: CASSQTAGVGTDTQYF.

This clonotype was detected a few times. The chain's CDR3 is CSARGRVASYEQYF. CDR3 bases: TGCAGTGCTAGAGGCAGGGTTGCCTCGTACGAGCAGTACTTC. The rearrangement joins TRBV20-1 to TRBJ2-7; TRBD1 might be the D (5 bases). This CDR3 region has 14 residues. V was pared by 1 base and J by 4 bases, with 14 bases between. Germline lookup yields CDR1 DFQATT and CDR2 SNEGSKA (reference sequence).

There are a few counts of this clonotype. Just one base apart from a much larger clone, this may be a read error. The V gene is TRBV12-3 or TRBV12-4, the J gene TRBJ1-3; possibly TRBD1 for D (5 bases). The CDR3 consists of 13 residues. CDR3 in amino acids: CASTDSSGNTICF. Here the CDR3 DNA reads TGTGCCAGCACCGACAGCTCTGGAAACACCATATGTTTT.

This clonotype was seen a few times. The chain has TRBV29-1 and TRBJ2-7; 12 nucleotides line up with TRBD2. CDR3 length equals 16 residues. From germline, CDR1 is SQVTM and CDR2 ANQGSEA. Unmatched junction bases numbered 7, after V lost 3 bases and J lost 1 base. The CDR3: CSVETSGSRLSYEQYF. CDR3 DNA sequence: TGCAGCGTTGAGACTAGCGGGAGTCGGTTATCCTACGAGCAGTACTTC.

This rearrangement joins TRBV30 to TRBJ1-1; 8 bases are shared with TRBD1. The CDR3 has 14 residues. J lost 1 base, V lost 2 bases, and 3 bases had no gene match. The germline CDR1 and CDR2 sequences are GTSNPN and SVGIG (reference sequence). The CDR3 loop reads CAWSSTGGNTEAFF. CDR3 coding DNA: TGTGCCTGGAGTTCAACAGGGGGGAACACTGAAGCTTTCTTT.

Here the CDR3 reads CASSPTALETQYF. Written as DNA, the CDR3 is TGTGCCAGCAGTCCCACGGCATTGGAGACCCAGTACTTC. The chain joins TRBV6-6 to TRBJ2-5, with D hard to call. Germline values: CDR1 MNHNY, CDR2 SVGAGI (reference sequence). This CDR3 has 13 residues. V lost 5 bases and J 5 bases, leaving 12 bases between the germline ends.

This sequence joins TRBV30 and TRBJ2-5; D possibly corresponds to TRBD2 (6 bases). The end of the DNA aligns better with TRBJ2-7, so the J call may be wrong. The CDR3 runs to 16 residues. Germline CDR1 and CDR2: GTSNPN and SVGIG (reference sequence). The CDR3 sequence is CAWSAPISGLKYEQYF. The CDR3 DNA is TGTGCCTGGAGTGCACCAATCTCGGGACTCAAGTACGAGCAGTACTTC.

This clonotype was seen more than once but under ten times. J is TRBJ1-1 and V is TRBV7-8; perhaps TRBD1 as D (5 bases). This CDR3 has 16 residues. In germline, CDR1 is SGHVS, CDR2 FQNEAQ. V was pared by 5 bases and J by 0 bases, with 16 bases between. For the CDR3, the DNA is TGTGCCAGCAGCCCAATTCGGGGGACGATGAACACTGAAGCTTTCTTT. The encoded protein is CASSPIRGTMNTEAFF. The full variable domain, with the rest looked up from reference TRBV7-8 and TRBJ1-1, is GAGVSQSPRYKVAKRGQDVALRCDPISGHVSLFWYQQALGQGPEFLTYFQNEAQLDKSGLPSDRFFAERPEGSVSTLKIQRTQQEDSAVYLCASSPIRGTMNTEAFFGQGTRLTVV.

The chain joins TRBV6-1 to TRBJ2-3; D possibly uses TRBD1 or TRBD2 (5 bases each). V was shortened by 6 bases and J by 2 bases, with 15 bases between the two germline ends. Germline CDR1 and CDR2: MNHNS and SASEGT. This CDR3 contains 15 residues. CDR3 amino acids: CASRPGRRFTDTQYF. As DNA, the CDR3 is TGTGCCAGCAGGCCGGGACGCCGCTTCACAGATACGCAGTATTTT.

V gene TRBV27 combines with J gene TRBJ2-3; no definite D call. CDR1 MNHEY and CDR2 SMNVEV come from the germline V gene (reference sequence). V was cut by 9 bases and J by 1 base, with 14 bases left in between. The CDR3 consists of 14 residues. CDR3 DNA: TGTGCCAGTAGGCTATCCGCCGGCACAGATACGCAGTATTTT. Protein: CASRLSAGTDTQYF.